This entry lists 2 T cell receptor beta chains sequenced from one sample in a study of blood T cells in healthy people across ages. Alongside a J-beta primer mix, a sample-barcoded 5' primer served in a second PCR lasting 7 to 11 cycles. TCRdb re-called the 5' RACE reads with MiXCR, one entry per CDR3 protein. The profile covers about 800,000 distinct CDR3 sequences, with nearly 60% appearing a single time and roughly 22% taken by the ten largest. The sample consisted of blood. These receptors originate from a man aged 25 to 40 in good health.

This clonotype was seen a handful of times. This sequence joins TRBV5-1 and TRBJ1-2; tentatively, D is TRBD1 (6 bases). The CDR3 covers 14 residues. Trimming stripped 4 bases from V and 3 bases from J, with 13 bases between. Germline V gene sequence: CDR1 SGHRS, CDR2 YFSETQ. The CDR3: CASSPRGADYGYTF. CDR3 nucleotide sequence: TGCGCCAGCAGCCCCCGGGGGGCGGACTATGGCTACACCTTC.

This clonotype has just a few counts. V usage is TRBV20-1 and J usage is TRBJ2-7, with 7 bases lining up with TRBD2. V lost 4 bases to trimming and J lost 1 base; unmatched junction nucleotides: 10. The CDR3 is 15 amino acids. Germline V CDR1 and CDR2: DFQATT, SNEGSKA (reference sequence). CDR3 sequence (DNA): TGCAGTGCTAACCCCGGGGCTAGCGGTTCCTACGAGCAGTACTTC. Its protein is CSANPGASGSYEQYF.